Sequencing of this T cell receptor beta chain was carried out in a study of blood T cell repertoires in COVID-19. The data were produced by immunoSEQ multiplex PCR, yet TCRdb's version contains in-frame clones alone and is incomplete. The sample records over 150,000 clones, more than 75% being singletons. Germline V lookup: CDR1 DFQATT, CDR2 SNEGSKA (reference sequence). CDR3 length: 10 residues. V was clipped by 4 bases and J by 12 bases, with 10 bases between them. The chain has TRBV20-1 and TRBJ2-1; D not resolved. The sample consisted of peripheral blood. This sequence originates from a woman between 18 and 29 years old who had recovered from COVID-19. CDR3 residues: CSAKLMRQFF. The CDR3 DNA reads as TGCAGTGCTAAGCTAATGCGGCAGTTCTTC.